Following are 8 T cell receptor beta chains from one sample sequenced in a study of blood T cell repertoires in COVID-19. The data were produced by immunoSEQ multiplex PCR, yet TCRdb's version contains in-frame clones alone and is incomplete. The repertoire holds about 320,000 clones, with approximately 85% as singletons. Sequenced input: peripheral blood. These receptors were obtained from a woman aged 50 to 65 with acute or convalescent COVID-19.

The CDR3 DNA is TGTGCCAGCACCTCGGACCCGCCCGCGGGTACAGATACGCAGTATTTT. Its protein is CASTSDPPAGTDTQYF. This chain links TRBV7-3 with TRBJ2-3; possibly TRBD2 for D (5 bases). V was shortened by 7 bases and J by 3 bases, with 20 bases between the two germline ends. Per germline, CDR1 SGHTA and CDR2 FQGTGA. This CDR3 is built from 16 residues.

The chain employs TRBV28 and TRBJ2-3, with 7 positions matching TRBD2. The J segment lost 2 bases and the V segment lost 10 bases, leaving 3 bases of the junction unmatched. CDR3 size: 12 residues. Germline V gives CDR1 MDHEN, CDR2 SYDVKM. DNA of the CDR3: TGTGCCACACTAGCGATCACAGATACGCAGTATTTT. The encoded protein is CATLAITDTQYF.

In this sample, this clone turned up a few times. The rearrangement links TRBV6-5 to TRBJ1-5; 8 nucleotides match TRBD1. The CDR3 runs to 14 residues. From germline, CDR1 is MNHEY and CDR2 SVGAGI. J gave up 2 bases and V 6 bases, and 3 bases lay outside the gene matches. Here the CDR3 reads CASSPGGGNQPQHF. As DNA, the CDR3 is TGTGCCAGCAGCCCAGGGGGCGGCAATCAGCCCCAGCATTTT.

The chain links TRBV5-4 to TRBJ2-6, with TRBD1 matching 10 bases. CDR1 and CDR2 from the germline V gene are SGHNT and YYREEE (reference sequence). The CDR3 length is 17 residues. Losses at the gene ends were 4 bases for V and 0 bases for J; bases not matched to a gene: 4. CDR3 sequence: CASSRGQGNSGANVLTF. The CDR3 nucleotides are TGTGCCAGCAGCAGGGGACAGGGGAACTCTGGGGCCAACGTCCTGACTTTC.

The chain has TRBV7-9 and TRBJ2-5; D is perhaps TRBD2 (5 bases). The V gene lost 5 bases and the J gene lost 3 bases, with 10 bases spanning the gap. The CDR3 contains 13 residues. The germline CDR1 and CDR2 sequences are SEHNR and FQNEAQ (reference sequence). CDR3 in DNA: TGTGCCAGCAGCCCCCCCGGGGAAGAGACCCAGTACTTC. This gives the protein CASSPPGEETQYF.

V usage is TRBV5-1 and J usage is TRBJ2-1; possibly TRBD1 for D (6 bases). This CDR3 spans 14 amino acids. Trimming removed 5 bases from V and 4 bases from J, with 13 bases in between. Germline loops: CDR1 SGHRS, CDR2 YFSETQ. CDR3 DNA sequence: TGCGCCAGCAGTCTAGTGGACAGTTACAATGAGCAGTTCTTC. This translates into CASSLVDSYNEQFF.

This chain connects TRBV7-3 to TRBJ2-2; 8 nucleotides agree with TRBD1. This CDR3 has 15 amino acids. V trimming: 3 bases; J trimming: 5 bases; junction bases outside the gene matches: 5. Germline V gene sequence: CDR1 SGHTA, CDR2 FQGTGA. The CDR3 DNA sequence: TGTGCCAGCAGCTTCGACAGGGGAGATACCGGGGAGCTGTTTTTT. Translation: CASSFDRGDTGELFF.

A few counts support this clone. The V call is TRBV7-2, the J call TRBJ1-1; 11 nucleotides agree with TRBD1. This CDR3 is built from 16 residues. V trimming: 6 bases; J trimming: 6 bases; junction bases outside the gene matches: 12. Germline V gene sequence: CDR1 SGHTA, CDR2 FQGNSA. The CDR3 sequence is CASRYRTGTGGPEAFF. CDR3 DNA sequence: TGTGCCAGCAGATATAGGACCGGGACAGGGGGTCCTGAAGCTTTCTTT.